This is a list of T cell receptor beta chains from one sample in a study of cytomegalovirus exposure and HLA in healthy donors. The table came from immunoSEQ multiplex PCR; TCRdb's copy has only in-frame clones and leaves some out. The sample has approximately 120,000 clones; 70% to 80% are singletons. Source material: PBMCs. Receptors originate from a woman aged 50 to 60 in good health and CMV-seropositive. Both conserved end residues are part of each CDR3. D genes are given only for firm matches. A clone size is listed for some rows: how often the clone was seen (once, few, many), or a class if it is expanded.

D gene: TRBD1
V gene: TRBV7-2
J gene: TRBJ1-5
clone size: NA
CDR3 protein: CASSPLGGQGLNQPQHF
CDR3 DNA: TGTGCCAGCAGCCCCCTAGGGGGACAGGGTCTTAATCAGCCCCAGCATTTT

D gene: TRBD2
V gene: TRBV7-3
J gene: TRBJ2-2
clone size: once
CDR3 protein: CASSLTSGGAGELFF
CDR3 DNA: TGTGCCAGCAGCTTGACTAGCGGGGGGGCCGGGGAGCTGTTTTTT

D gene: TRBD2
V gene: TRBV7-9
J gene: TRBJ2-3
clone size: few
CDR3 protein: CASSSRGGAYTDTQYF
CDR3 DNA: TGTGCCAGCAGCTCCCGGGGGGGGGCATACACAGATACGCAGTATTTT

D gene: NA
V gene: TRBV5-4
J gene: TRBJ1-1
clone size: NA
CDR3 protein: CASSPDRMNTEAFF
CDR3 DNA: TGTGCCAGCAGCCCCGACAGGATGAACACTGAAGCTTTCTTT

D gene: NA
V gene: TRBV29-1
J gene: TRBJ2-7
clone size: NA
CDR3 protein: CSVVVGGYEQYF
CDR3 DNA: TGCAGCGTTGTGGTAGGGGGCTACGAGCAGTACTTC

D gene: NA
V gene: TRBV5-1
J gene: TRBJ2-2
clone size: NA
CDR3 protein: CASSLRTNTGELFF
CDR3 DNA: TGCGCCAGCAGCCTCAGGACGAACACCGGGGAGCTGTTTTTT

D gene: NA
V gene: TRBV4-2
J gene: TRBJ1-2
clone size: NA
CDR3 protein: CASSQDDGYTF
CDR3 DNA: TGTGCCAGCAGCCAAGACGATGGCTACACCTTC

D gene: TRBD1
V gene: TRBV25-1
J gene: TRBJ2-1
clone size: NA
CDR3 protein: CASSEGRRGYEQFF
CDR3 DNA: TGTGCCAGCAGTGAAGGGCGCAGGGGGTATGAGCAGTTCTTC

D gene: TRBD1
V gene: TRBV19
J gene: TRBJ1-5
clone size: once
CDR3 protein: CASSITGGGNQPQHF
CDR3 DNA: TGTGCCAGTAGTATTACAGGGGGCGGCAATCAGCCCCAGCATTTT

D gene: NA
V gene: TRBV15
J gene: TRBJ2-3
clone size: NA
CDR3 protein: CATSIRSPSTDTQYF
CDR3 DNA: TGTGCCACCAGCATACGGTCCCCTAGTACAGATACGCAGTATTTT

D gene: TRBD1
V gene: TRBV5-1
J gene: TRBJ1-5
clone size: NA
CDR3 protein: CASSLTGTGHQPQHF
CDR3 DNA: TGCGCCAGCAGCTTGACCGGGACAGGGCATCAGCCCCAGCATTTT

D gene: TRBD1
V gene: TRBV2
J gene: TRBJ1-6
clone size: NA
CDR3 protein: CASRGTDGRSPLHF
CDR3 DNA: TGTGCCAGCAGGGGGACAGACGGGCGCTCACCCCTCCACTTT

D gene: NA
V gene: TRBV5-1
J gene: TRBJ2-1
clone size: NA
CDR3 protein: CASSPEGYNEQFF
CDR3 DNA: TGCGCCAGCAGTCCGGAGGGCTACAATGAGCAGTTCTTC

D gene: TRBD1
V gene: TRBV4-2
J gene: TRBJ1-4
clone size: NA
CDR3 protein: CASSQDAGQVREKLFF
CDR3 DNA: TGTGCCAGCAGCCAAGATGCCGGACAGGTTCGTGAAAAACTGTTTTTT

D gene: TRBD1
V gene: TRBV2
J gene: TRBJ2-2
clone size: NA
CDR3 protein: CASAGTGVETGELFF
CDR3 DNA: TGTGCCAGCGCTGGGACAGGGGTCGAGACCGGGGAGCTGTTTTTT

D gene: TRBD1
V gene: TRBV20-1
J gene: TRBJ1-2
clone size: NA
CDR3 protein: CSGTGDYTF
CDR3 DNA: TGCAGTGGAACAGGGGACTACACCTTC

D gene: NA
V gene: TRBV6-1
J gene: TRBJ2-1
clone size: NA
CDR3 protein: CASSERALGNEQFF
CDR3 DNA: TGTGCCAGCAGTGAGAGGGCCCTGGGCAATGAGCAGTTCTTC

D gene: TRBD1
V gene: TRBV5-1
J gene: TRBJ1-4
clone size: NA
CDR3 protein: CASSSGQVNEKLFF
CDR3 DNA: TGCGCCAGCAGTTCCGGACAGGTTAATGAAAAACTGTTTTTT

D gene: TRBD2
V gene: TRBV4-1
J gene: TRBJ2-1
clone size: NA
CDR3 protein: CASSFRAGTSLNEQFF
CDR3 DNA: TGCGCCAGCAGCTTTAGGGCCGGGACTAGCCTTAATGAGCAGTTCTTC

D gene: TRBD2
V gene: TRBV5-4
J gene: TRBJ2-1
clone size: NA
CDR3 protein: CASSLGTSGRANEQFF
CDR3 DNA: TGTGCCAGCAGCTTGGGGACTAGCGGGAGGGCCAATGAGCAGTTCTTC

D gene: NA
V gene: TRBV4-3
J gene: TRBJ1-2
clone size: few
CDR3 protein: CASSQSTLGYGYTF
CDR3 DNA: TGCGCCAGCAGCCAGTCGACCCTAGGCTATGGCTACACCTTC

D gene: NA
V gene: TRBV6-1
J gene: TRBJ2-7
clone size: NA
CDR3 protein: CASRGGDKHYEQYF
CDR3 DNA: TGTGCCAGCAGGGGAGGCGACAAACACTACGAGCAGTACTTC

D gene: NA
V gene: TRBV5-1
J gene: TRBJ2-7
clone size: once
CDR3 protein: CASSLVEGAGEQYF
CDR3 DNA: TGCGCCAGCAGCTTGGTAGAGGGGGCGGGGGAGCAGTACTTC

D gene: TRBD1
V gene: TRBV7-6
J gene: TRBJ2-7
clone size: NA
CDR3 protein: CASSSDRYSYEQYF
CDR3 DNA: TGTGCCAGCAGCTCGGACAGGTACTCCTACGAGCAGTACTTC

D gene: NA
V gene: TRBV7-9
J gene: TRBJ2-3
clone size: NA
CDR3 protein: CASKTGPEGDTQYF
CDR3 DNA: TGTGCCAGCAAGACGGGCCCGGAGGGAGATACGCAGTATTTT

D gene: TRBD1
V gene: TRBV30
J gene: TRBJ1-6
clone size: NA
CDR3 protein: CAWSLTGADSPLHF
CDR3 DNA: TGTGCCTGGAGTCTTACAGGGGCCGATTCACCCCTCCACTTT

D gene: NA
V gene: TRBV6-5
J gene: TRBJ2-7
clone size: once
CDR3 protein: CASSYFLEGGEQYF
CDR3 DNA: TGTGCCAGCAGTTACTTCTTAGAAGGAGGGGAGCAGTACTTC

D gene: TRBD2
V gene: TRBV19
J gene: TRBJ2-1
clone size: NA
CDR3 protein: CASRNVEGLAGINEQFF
CDR3 DNA: TGTGCCAGTAGGAACGTTGAAGGACTAGCGGGGATTAATGAGCAGTTCTTC

D gene: NA
V gene: TRBV7-2
J gene: TRBJ1-4
clone size: NA
CDR3 protein: CASSPRPEPNEKLFF
CDR3 DNA: TGTGCCAGCAGCCCTCGCCCAGAACCCAATGAAAAACTGTTTTTT

D gene: TRBD1
V gene: TRBV14
J gene: TRBJ2-1
clone size: many
CDR3 protein: CASSQPGQGARNEQFF
CDR3 DNA: TGTGCCAGCAGCCAGCCCGGACAGGGGGCGCGCAATGAGCAGTTCTTC

D gene: TRBD1
V gene: TRBV18
J gene: TRBJ1-2
clone size: NA
CDR3 protein: CASSPLWTGDGYTF
CDR3 DNA: TGTGCCAGCTCACCACTTTGGACAGGGGATGGCTACACCTTC

D gene: TRBD2
V gene: TRBV5-6
J gene: TRBJ2-1
clone size: NA
CDR3 protein: CASSLGGSGYNEQFF
CDR3 DNA: TGTGCCAGCAGCTTGGGCGGGAGTGGCTACAATGAGCAGTTCTTC

D gene: NA
V gene: TRBV29-1
J gene: TRBJ1-1
clone size: NA
CDR3 protein: CSASLQVNTEAFF
CDR3 DNA: TGCAGCGCCTCCCTACAGGTGAACACTGAAGCTTTCTTT

D gene: NA
V gene: TRBV7-2
J gene: TRBJ1-5
clone size: NA
CDR3 protein: CASSLRGGQPQHF
CDR3 DNA: TGTGCCAGCAGCTTAAGGGGGGGCCAGCCCCAGCATTTT

D gene: NA
V gene: TRBV30
J gene: TRBJ2-1
clone size: NA
CDR3 protein: CAWSLQVVSNEQFF
CDR3 DNA: TGTGCCTGGAGTTTACAGGTTGTATCGAATGAGCAGTTCTTC

D gene: NA
V gene: TRBV27
J gene: TRBJ1-5
clone size: NA
CDR3 protein: CASRWGQEGNQPQHF
CDR3 DNA: TGTGCCAGCAGGTGGGGGCAGGAAGGCAATCAGCCCCAGCATTTT

D gene: NA
V gene: TRBV7-2
J gene: TRBJ2-7
clone size: NA
CDR3 protein: CASSTYYEQYF
CDR3 DNA: TGTGCCAGCAGCACCTACTACGAGCAGTACTTC

D gene: TRBD1
V gene: TRBV15
J gene: TRBJ1-5
clone size: NA
CDR3 protein: CATSSDRGGNQPQHF
CDR3 DNA: TGTGCCACCAGCAGCGACAGGGGCGGCAATCAGCCCCAGCATTTT

D gene: NA
V gene: TRBV7-6
J gene: TRBJ1-2
clone size: NA
CDR3 protein: CASSLPFGYGYTF
CDR3 DNA: TGTGCCAGCAGCTTACCCTTCGGCTATGGCTACACCTTC

D gene: NA
V gene: TRBV19
J gene: TRBJ2-5
clone size: NA
CDR3 protein: CASSIDGEETQYF
CDR3 DNA: TGTGCCAGTAGTATAGACGGGGAGGAGACCCAGTACTTC

D gene: TRBD2
V gene: TRBV4-3
J gene: TRBJ2-7
clone size: NA
CDR3 protein: CASSRGGAGGPFAYEQYF
CDR3 DNA: TGCGCCAGCAGCCGAGGGGGAGCGGGGGGCCCTTTCGCCTACGAGCAGTACTTC

D gene: NA
V gene: TRBV4-2
J gene: TRBJ2-7
clone size: NA
CDR3 protein: CASSQDWQATYEQYF
CDR3 DNA: TGTGCCAGCAGCCAAGATTGGCAGGCCACCTACGAGCAGTACTTC

D gene: NA
V gene: TRBV7-8
J gene: TRBJ2-5
clone size: NA
CDR3 protein: CASSFGKYQETQYF
CDR3 DNA: TGTGCCAGCAGTTTCGGGAAGTACCAAGAGACCCAGTACTTC

D gene: TRBD1
V gene: TRBV9
J gene: TRBJ2-1
clone size: NA
CDR3 protein: CASSVVGDRSSYNEQFF
CDR3 DNA: TGTGCCAGCAGCGTAGTGGGGGACAGAAGCTCCTACAATGAGCAGTTCTTC

D gene: NA
V gene: TRBV7-2
J gene: TRBJ2-1
clone size: NA
CDR3 protein: CASSLVGGLGVGEQFF
CDR3 DNA: TGTGCCAGCAGCTTAGTCGGGGGACTGGGGGTAGGAGAGCAGTTCTTC

D gene: TRBD1
V gene: TRBV18
J gene: TRBJ1-5
clone size: NA
CDR3 protein: CASSRGQGSQPQHF
CDR3 DNA: TGTGCCAGCTCACGTGGACAGGGCAGTCAGCCCCAGCATTTT

D gene: TRBD2
V gene: TRBV5-1
J gene: TRBJ2-3
clone size: NA
CDR3 protein: CASSLRGGRADTQYF
CDR3 DNA: TGCGCCAGCAGCTTGCGCGGGGGGAGGGCAGATACGCAGTATTTT

D gene: NA
V gene: TRBV27
J gene: TRBJ2-2
clone size: NA
CDR3 protein: CASSFRGIMITNTGELFF
CDR3 DNA: TGTGCCAGCAGTTTTAGGGGTATAATGATAACCAACACCGGGGAGCTGTTTTTT

D gene: TRBD2
V gene: TRBV7-2
J gene: TRBJ2-1
clone size: NA
CDR3 protein: CASSPMTSGRIEQFF
CDR3 DNA: TGTGCCAGCAGCCCGATGACTAGCGGGAGGATTGAGCAGTTCTTC

D gene: NA
V gene: TRBV20-1
J gene: TRBJ1-2
clone size: NA
CDR3 protein: CSVSTAGYTF
CDR3 DNA: TGCAGTGTTTCGACAGCTGGCTACACCTTT

D gene: NA
V gene: TRBV18
J gene: TRBJ1-6
clone size: NA
CDR3 protein: CASSPPFSPLHF
CDR3 DNA: TGTGCCAGCTCACCTCCTTTTTCACCCCTCCACTTT

D gene: TRBD2
V gene: TRBV11-2
J gene: TRBJ2-5
clone size: NA
CDR3 protein: CASSLGGTSGRETQYF
CDR3 DNA: TGTGCCAGCAGCTTAGGCGGGACTAGCGGGAGAGAGACCCAGTACTTC

D gene: NA
V gene: TRBV7-5
J gene: TRBJ1-1
clone size: NA
CDR3 protein: CARSLDQGWNTEAFF
CDR3 DNA: TGTGCCAGAAGCTTAGACCAGGGCTGGAACACTGAAGCTTTCTTT

D gene: TRBD1
V gene: TRBV2
J gene: TRBJ2-3
clone size: NA
CDR3 protein: CASSRGLGTDTQYF
CDR3 DNA: TGTGCCAGCAGCAGGGGGCTGGGCACAGATACGCAGTATTTT